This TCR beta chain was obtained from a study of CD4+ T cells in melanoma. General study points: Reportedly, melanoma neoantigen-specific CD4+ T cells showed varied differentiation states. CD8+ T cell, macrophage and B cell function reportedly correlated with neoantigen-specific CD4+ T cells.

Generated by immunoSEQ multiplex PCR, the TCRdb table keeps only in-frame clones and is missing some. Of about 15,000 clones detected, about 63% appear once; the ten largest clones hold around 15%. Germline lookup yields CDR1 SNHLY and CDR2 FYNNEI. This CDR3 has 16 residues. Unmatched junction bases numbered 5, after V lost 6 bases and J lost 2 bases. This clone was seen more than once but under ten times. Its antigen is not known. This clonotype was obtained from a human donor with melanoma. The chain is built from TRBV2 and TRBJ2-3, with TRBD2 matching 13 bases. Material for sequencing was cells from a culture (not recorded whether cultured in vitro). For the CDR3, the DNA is TGTGCCAGCAGCCGGGGACTAGCGGGGTCCACAGATACGCAGTATTTT. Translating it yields CASSRGLAGSTDTQYF.